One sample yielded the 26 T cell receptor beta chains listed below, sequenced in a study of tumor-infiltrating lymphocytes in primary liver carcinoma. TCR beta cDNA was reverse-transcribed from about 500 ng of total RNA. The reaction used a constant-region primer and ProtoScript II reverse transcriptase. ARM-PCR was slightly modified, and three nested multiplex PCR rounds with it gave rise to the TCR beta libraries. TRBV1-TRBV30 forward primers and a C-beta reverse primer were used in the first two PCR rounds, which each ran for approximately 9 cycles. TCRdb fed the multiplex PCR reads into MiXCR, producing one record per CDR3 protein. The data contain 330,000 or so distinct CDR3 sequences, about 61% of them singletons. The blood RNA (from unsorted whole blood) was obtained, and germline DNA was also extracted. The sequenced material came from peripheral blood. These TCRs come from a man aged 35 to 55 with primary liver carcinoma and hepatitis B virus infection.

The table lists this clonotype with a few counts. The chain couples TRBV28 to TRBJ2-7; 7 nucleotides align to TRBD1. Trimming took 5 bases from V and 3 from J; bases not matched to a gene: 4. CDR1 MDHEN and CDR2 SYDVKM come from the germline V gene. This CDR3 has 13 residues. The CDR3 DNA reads TGTGCCAGCAGTCCGGGACAGAACTACGAGCAGTACTTC. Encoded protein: CASSPGQNYEQYF.

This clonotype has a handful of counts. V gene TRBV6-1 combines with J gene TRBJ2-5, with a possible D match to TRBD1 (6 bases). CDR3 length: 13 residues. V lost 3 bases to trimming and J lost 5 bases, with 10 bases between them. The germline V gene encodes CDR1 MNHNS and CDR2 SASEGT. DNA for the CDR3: TGTGCCAGCAGTGATCAGGGGTTTGAGACCCAGTACTTC. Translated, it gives CASSDQGFETQYF.

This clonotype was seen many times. DNA of the CDR3: TGTGCCAGCAAGGTTTCGGCCCTGTTGAGTTTGGAGACCCAGTACTTC. Amino acid sequence: CASKVSALLSLETQYF. This rearrangement joins TRBV6-1 to TRBJ2-5; D is uncertain. Germline CDR1 is MNHNS and CDR2 is SASEGT. The CDR3 has 16 amino acids. V lost 7 bases and J 5 bases, leaving 23 bases between the germline ends.

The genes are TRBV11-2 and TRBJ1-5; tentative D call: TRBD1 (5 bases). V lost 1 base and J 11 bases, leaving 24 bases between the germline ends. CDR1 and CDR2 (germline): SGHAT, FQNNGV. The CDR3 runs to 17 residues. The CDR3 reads CASSLGTDSLGNQAQHF. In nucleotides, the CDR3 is TGTGCCAGCAGCTTAGGGACCGACAGCCTGGGTAACCAGGCCCAGCATTTT.

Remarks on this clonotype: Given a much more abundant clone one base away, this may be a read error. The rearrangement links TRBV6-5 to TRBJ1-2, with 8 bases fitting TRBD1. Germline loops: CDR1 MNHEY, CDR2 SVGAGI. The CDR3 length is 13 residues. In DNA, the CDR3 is TGTGACAGCAGATCGACAGGGGTTGGAGGCTACACCTTC. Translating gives CDSRSTGVGGYTF.

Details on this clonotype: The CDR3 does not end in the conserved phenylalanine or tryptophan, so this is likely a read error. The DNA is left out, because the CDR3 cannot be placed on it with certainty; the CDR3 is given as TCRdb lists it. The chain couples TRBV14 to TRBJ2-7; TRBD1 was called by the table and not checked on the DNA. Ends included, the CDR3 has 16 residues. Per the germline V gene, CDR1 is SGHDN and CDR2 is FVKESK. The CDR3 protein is CASSRGRSGASYERYL.

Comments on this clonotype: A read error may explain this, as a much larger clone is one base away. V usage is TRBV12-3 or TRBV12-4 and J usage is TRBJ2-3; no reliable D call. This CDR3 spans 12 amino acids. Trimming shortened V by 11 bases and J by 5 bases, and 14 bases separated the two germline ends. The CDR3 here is CACIDGIDTQYF. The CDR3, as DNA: TGTGCCTGCATTGACGGCATAGATACGCAGTATTTT.

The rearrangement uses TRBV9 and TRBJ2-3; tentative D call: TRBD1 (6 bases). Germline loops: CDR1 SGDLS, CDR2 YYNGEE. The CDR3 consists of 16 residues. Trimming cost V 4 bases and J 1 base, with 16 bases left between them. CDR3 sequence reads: CASSQNSAGGTDTQYF. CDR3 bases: TGTGCCAGCAGCCAGAACTCCGCAGGGGGCACAGATACGCAGTATTTT.

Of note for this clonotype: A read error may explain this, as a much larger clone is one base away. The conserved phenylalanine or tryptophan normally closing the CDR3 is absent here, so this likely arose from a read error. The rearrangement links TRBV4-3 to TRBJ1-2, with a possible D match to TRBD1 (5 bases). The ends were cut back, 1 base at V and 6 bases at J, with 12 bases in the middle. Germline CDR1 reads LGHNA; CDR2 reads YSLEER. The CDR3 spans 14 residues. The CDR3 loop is CASSQVSSRDGYTL. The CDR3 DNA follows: TGCGCCAGCAGCCAAGTATCTTCCAGGGATGGCTACACCTTG.

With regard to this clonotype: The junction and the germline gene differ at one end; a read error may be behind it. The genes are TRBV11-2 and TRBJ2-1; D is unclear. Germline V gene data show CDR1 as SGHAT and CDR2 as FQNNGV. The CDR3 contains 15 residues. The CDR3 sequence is CASSSVIGSFNEQFF. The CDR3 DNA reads TGTGCCAGCAGCTCAGTCATTGGTTCCTTCAATGAGCAGTTCTTC.

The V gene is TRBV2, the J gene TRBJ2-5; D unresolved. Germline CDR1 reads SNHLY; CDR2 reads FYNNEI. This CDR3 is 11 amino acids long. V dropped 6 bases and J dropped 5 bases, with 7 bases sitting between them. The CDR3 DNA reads TGTGCCAGCAGCCAACCCGAGACCCAGTACTTC. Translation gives CASSQPETQYF.

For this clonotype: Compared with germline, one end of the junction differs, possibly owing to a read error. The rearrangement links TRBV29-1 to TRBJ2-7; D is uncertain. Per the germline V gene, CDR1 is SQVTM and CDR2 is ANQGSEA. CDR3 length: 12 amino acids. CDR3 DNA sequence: TGCAGCGTACGACAACAGACCGACGAGCAATACTTC. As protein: CSVRQQTDEQYF.

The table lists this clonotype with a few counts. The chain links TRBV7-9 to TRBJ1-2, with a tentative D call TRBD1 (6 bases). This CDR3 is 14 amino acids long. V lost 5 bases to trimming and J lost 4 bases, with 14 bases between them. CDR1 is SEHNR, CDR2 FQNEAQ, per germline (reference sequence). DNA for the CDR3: TGTGCCAGCAGCAAGACCGACAGGCCCTATGGCTACACCTTC. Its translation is CASSKTDRPYGYTF.

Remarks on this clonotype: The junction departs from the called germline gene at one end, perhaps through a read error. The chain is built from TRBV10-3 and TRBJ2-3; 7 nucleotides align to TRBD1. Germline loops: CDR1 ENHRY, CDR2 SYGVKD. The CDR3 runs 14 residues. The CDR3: CAISEGGARDTQYF. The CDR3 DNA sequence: TGTGCCATAAGTGAAGGGGGCGCGAGGGATACGCAGTATTTT.

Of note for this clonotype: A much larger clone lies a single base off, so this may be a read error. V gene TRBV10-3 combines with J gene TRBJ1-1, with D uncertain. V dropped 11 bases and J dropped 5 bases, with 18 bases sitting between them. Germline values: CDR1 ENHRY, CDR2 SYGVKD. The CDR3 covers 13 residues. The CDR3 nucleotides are TGTGCCGTCACGAGTCCGGGTCGGACTGAAGCTTTCTTT. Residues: CAVTSPGRTEAFF.

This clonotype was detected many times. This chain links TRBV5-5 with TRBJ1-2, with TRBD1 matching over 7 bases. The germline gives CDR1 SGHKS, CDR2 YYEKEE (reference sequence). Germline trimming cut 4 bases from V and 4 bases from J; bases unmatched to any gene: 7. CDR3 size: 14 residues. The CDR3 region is CASSPEGTVYGYTF. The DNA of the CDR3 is TGTGCCAGCAGCCCTGAAGGGACAGTCTATGGCTACACCTTC.

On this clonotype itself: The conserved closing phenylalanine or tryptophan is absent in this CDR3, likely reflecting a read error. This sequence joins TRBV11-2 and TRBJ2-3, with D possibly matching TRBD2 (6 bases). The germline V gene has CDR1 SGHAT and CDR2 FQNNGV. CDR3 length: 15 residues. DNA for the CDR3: TGTGCGAGCAGCCCCAGTGGCACTAGCACAGATACACAGTATATT. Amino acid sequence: CASSPSGTSTDTQYI.

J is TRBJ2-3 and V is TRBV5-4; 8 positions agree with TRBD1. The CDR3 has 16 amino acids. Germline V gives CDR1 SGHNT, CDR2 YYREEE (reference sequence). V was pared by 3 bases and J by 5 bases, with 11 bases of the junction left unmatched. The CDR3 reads CASSYQTGDFVDTQYF. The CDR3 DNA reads TGTGCCAGCAGCTACCAGACAGGGGATTTCGTAGATACGCAGTATTTT.

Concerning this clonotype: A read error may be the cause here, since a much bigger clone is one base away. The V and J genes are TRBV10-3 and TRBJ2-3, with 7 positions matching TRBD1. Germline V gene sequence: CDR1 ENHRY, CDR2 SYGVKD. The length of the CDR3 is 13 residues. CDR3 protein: CDIKTGGTDTQYF. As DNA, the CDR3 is TGTGACATCAAAACAGGGGGCACAGATACGCAGTATTTT.

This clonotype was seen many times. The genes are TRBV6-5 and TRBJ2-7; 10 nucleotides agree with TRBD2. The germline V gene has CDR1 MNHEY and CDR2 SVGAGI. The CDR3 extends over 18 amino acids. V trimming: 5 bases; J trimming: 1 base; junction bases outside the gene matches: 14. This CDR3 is CASSKGIIGTSDSYEQYF. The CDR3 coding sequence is TGTGCCAGCAGTAAAGGGATCATCGGGACTAGCGATTCCTACGAGCAGTACTTC.

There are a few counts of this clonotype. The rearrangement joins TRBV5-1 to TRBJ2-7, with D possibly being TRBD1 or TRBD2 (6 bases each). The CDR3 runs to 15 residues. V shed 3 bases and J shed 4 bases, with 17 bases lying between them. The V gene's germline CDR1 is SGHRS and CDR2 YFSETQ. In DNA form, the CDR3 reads TGCGCCAGCAGCTCGGGGGACAACCTTCGGTACGAGCAGTACTTC. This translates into CASSSGDNLRYEQYF.

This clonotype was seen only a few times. CDR3 sequence: CASSYSQGDNSPLHF. The CDR3 DNA follows: TGTGCCAGCAGTTACTCTCAGGGGGATAATTCACCCCTCCACTTT. The chain links TRBV6-5 to TRBJ1-6; 7 bases line up with TRBD1. This CDR3 region has 15 residues. Trimming removed 0 bases from V and 5 bases from J; junction bases left unmatched: 1. The germline gives CDR1 MNHEY, CDR2 SVGAGI.

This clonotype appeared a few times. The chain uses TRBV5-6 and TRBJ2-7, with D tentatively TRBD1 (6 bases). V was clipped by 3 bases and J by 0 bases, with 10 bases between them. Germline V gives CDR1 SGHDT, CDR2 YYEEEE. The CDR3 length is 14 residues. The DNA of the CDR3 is TGTGCCAGCAGCTACCGGGACACCTCCTACGAGCAGTACTTC. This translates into CASSYRDTSYEQYF. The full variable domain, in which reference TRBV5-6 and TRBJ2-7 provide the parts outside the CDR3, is DAGVTQSPTHLIKTRGQQVTLRCSPKSGHDTVSWYQQALGQGPQFIFQYYEEEERQRGNFPDRFSGHQFPNYSSELNVNALLLGDSALYLCASSYRDTSYEQYFGPGTRLTVT.

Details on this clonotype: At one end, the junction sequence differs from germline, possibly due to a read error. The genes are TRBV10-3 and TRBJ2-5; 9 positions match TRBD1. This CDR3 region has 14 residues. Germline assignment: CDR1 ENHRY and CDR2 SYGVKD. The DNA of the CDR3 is TGTGCCATCAGTCTGGGACAGGGTTCAGAGGCCCAGTACTTC. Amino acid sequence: CAISLGQGSEAQYF.

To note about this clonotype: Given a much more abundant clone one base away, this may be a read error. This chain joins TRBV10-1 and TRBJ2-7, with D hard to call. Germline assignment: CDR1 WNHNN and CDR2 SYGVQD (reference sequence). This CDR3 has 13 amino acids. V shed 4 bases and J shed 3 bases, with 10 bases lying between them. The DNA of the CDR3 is TGCGCCAGCAGTGGATTTAAAGTCTACGAGCAGTACTTC. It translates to CASSGFKVYEQYF.

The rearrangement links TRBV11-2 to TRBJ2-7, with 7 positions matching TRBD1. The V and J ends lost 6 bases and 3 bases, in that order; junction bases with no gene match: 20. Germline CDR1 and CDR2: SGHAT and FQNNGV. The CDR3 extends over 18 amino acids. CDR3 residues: CASSPRLARTGIGYEQYF. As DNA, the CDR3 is TGTGCCAGCAGTCCAAGATTGGCCAGGACAGGAATTGGCTACGAGCAGTACTTC.